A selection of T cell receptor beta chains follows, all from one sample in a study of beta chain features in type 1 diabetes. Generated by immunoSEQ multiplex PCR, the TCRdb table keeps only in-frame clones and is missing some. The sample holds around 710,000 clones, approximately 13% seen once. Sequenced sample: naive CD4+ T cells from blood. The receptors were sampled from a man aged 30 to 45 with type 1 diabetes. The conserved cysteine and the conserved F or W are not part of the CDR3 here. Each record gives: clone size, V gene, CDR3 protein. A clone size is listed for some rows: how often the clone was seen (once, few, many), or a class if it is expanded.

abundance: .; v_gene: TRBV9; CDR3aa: ASSPPGGTGAKGQY
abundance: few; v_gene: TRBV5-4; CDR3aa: ASSSGTGTYGYT
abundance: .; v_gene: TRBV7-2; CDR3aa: ASSPQGYTGELF
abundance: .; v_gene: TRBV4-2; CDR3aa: ASSRVLAGVGDTQY
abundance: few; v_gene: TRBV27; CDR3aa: ASSPRTGDEKLF
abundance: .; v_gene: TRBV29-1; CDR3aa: SVDGGGAADTQY
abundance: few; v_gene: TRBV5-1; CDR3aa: ASSPSRDLLGTGELF
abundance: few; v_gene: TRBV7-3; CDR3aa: ASSAHGQGSGETQY
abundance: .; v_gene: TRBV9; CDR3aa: ANSNPVNYEQY
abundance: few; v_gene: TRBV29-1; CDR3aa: SVTPSGGSTDTQY
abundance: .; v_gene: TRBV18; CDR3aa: ASSPGGPDTQY
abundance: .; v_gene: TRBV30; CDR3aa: AWSAGTGGYQPQH
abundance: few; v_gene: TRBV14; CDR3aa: ASSDGTALNEKLF
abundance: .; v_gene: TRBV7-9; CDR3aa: ASSTDLGYRGYQY
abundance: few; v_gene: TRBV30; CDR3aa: AWSRDTNTGELF
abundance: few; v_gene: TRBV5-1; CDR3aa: ASSSRTDTDTQY
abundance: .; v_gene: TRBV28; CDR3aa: ASSYWGGGSEQF
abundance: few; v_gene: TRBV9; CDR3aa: ASSAGQGSGNTIY
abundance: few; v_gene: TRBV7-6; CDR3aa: ASSWYPQGAGNTIY
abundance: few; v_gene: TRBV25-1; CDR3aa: ASSDADYSSTDTQY
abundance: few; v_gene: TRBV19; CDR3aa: ASSIGGGSPLH
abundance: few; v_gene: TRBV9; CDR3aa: ASSASTGPVGETQY
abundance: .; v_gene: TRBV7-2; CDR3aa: ASSLARAAQETQY
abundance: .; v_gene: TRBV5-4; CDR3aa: ASSLLGGGAEKLF
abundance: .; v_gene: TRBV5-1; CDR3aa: ASSLLATNEQF
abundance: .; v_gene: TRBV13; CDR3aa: ASSLFMNTEAF
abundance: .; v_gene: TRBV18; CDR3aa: ASSQGNGYT
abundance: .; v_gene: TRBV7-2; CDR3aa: ASSTRTGELF
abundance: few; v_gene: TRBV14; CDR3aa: ASSQVQWDSPLH
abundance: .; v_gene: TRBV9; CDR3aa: ASSPSAGGPIYEQY
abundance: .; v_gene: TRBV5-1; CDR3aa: ASSSTGVGPEAEAF
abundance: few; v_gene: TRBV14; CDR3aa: ASSQTRTADGGYT
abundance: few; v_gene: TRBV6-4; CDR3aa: ASSGDRNTEAF
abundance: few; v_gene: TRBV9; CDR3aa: ASSLTGLSDTQY
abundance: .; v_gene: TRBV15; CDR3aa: ATSRDQVRGINEQY
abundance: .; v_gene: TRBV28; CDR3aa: ASYERQGRNTIY
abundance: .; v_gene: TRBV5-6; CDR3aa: ASSPRGVFGIRETQY
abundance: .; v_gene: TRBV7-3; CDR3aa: ASSRDRGSGNTIY
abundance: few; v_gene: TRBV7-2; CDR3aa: ASSLSTDTQY
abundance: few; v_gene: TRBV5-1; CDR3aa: ASSSGLAEETQY
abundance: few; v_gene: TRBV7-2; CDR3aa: ASSPDRGYQPQH
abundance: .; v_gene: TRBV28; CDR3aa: ASLQGARAYGYT
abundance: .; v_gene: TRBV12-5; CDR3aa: ASATGDEQY
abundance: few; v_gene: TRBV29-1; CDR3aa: SADMPRSSYNSPLH
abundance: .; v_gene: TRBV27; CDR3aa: ASSLPYDNEQF
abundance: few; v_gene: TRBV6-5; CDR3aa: ASSYQGDTPGEQY
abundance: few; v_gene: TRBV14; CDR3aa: ASSGQGITEAF
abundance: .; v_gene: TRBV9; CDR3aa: ASSVGRRGGSGNTIY
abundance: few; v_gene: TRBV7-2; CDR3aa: ASSFGTGLNQPQH
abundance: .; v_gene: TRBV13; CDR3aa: ASSLKDSETQY
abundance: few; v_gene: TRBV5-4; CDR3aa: ASSPGHSDTGELF
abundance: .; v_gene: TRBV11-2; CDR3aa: ASSGPGQGSEQY
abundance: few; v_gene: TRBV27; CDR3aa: ASSLVLAGDRYNEQF
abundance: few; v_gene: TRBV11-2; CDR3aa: ASSSPGTVGETQY
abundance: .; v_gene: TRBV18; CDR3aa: ASSPLMRETQY